This entry describes one T cell receptor beta chain. TCRdb's table, derived via immunoSEQ multiplex PCR, lists solely in-frame clones and lacks some. The data hold fewer than 70,000 clones, with about nine tenths observed a single time. The data were obtained in a study of T cell changes during pregnancy in multiple sclerosis. CDR1 and CDR2 from the germline V gene are DFQATT and SNEGSKA (reference sequence). Trimming took off 2 bases at V and 8 bases at J, with 6 bases between the two ends. This CDR3 has 11 residues. Sample: peripheral blood, taken in the second trimester of pregnancy. The receptor comes from a female donor in good health, enrolled as a control in a pregnancy study. V is TRBV20-1 and J is TRBJ1-4; D is ambiguous. The CDR3 region has the DNA TGCAGTGCTAGAATTCTCGAAAAACTGTTTTTT. Its protein is CSARILEKLFF.